Listed below are T cell receptor beta chains from one sample, sequenced in a study of cytomegalovirus exposure and HLA in healthy donors. Clones were sequenced by immunoSEQ multiplex PCR, and TCRdb holds only the in-frame ones, with some missing. The sample includes about 190,000 clones, 82% of them seen just once. Material for sequencing was PBMCs. The receptors were gathered from a woman between 18 and 29 years old in good health and CMV-seronegative. CDR3s include the opening cysteine and the closing phenylalanine or tryptophan. Each record gives: CDR3 protein, CDR3 DNA, J gene, D gene, clone size, V gene. A D gene is named only where the DNA matches it firmly. Clone size is not always given. Where it is, it says once, few, many or a class for expanded clones.

CDR3aa: CTSTCELAYEQYF
CDR3nt: TGCACCAGCACCTGCGAGCTAGCCTACGAGCAGTACTTC
j_gene: TRBJ2-7
d_gene: -
abundance: -
v_gene: TRBV1

CDR3aa: CASSGTADYYNEQFF
CDR3nt: TGTGCCAGCAGTGGGACAGCCGATTACTACAATGAGCAGTTCTTC
j_gene: TRBJ2-1
d_gene: -
abundance: once
v_gene: TRBV25-1

CDR3aa: CASSLVAGVGEKLFF
CDR3nt: TGTGCCAGCAGCTTAGTTGCAGGGGTGGGCGAAAAACTGTTTTTT
j_gene: TRBJ1-4
d_gene: -
abundance: -
v_gene: TRBV11-2

CDR3aa: CASSQEGGGWSEQYF
CDR3nt: TGCGCCAGCAGCCAAGAAGGAGGAGGTTGGAGCGAGCAGTACTTC
j_gene: TRBJ2-7
d_gene: -
abundance: -
v_gene: TRBV4-1

CDR3aa: CASSLSGATYEQYF
CDR3nt: TGTGCCAGCAGCTTGTCAGGCGCTACCTACGAGCAGTACTTC
j_gene: TRBJ2-7
d_gene: -
abundance: -
v_gene: TRBV7-9

CDR3aa: CASSAGTSGNNEQFF
CDR3nt: TGTGCCAGCAGCGCCGGGACTAGCGGAAACAATGAGCAGTTCTTC
j_gene: TRBJ2-1
d_gene: TRBD2
abundance: -
v_gene: TRBV9

CDR3aa: CASSVLGLGVTSTDTQYF
CDR3nt: TGCGCCAGCAGTGTGCTGGGACTCGGCGTAACTAGCACAGATACGCAGTATTTT
j_gene: TRBJ2-3
d_gene: -
abundance: -
v_gene: TRBV10-1

CDR3aa: CASSPGGGGANVLTF
CDR3nt: TGTGCCAGCAGCCCAGGGGGCGGCGGGGCCAACGTCCTGACTTTC
j_gene: TRBJ2-6
d_gene: TRBD1
abundance: -
v_gene: TRBV5-6

CDR3aa: CASSLGQTNQPQHF
CDR3nt: TGCGCCAGCAGCCTAGGACAGACAAATCAGCCCCAGCATTTT
j_gene: TRBJ1-5
d_gene: -
abundance: -
v_gene: TRBV5-1

CDR3aa: CASSSGGVTEAFF
CDR3nt: TGTGCCAGCAGTTCAGGGGGCGTCACTGAAGCTTTCTTT
j_gene: TRBJ1-1
d_gene: TRBD1
abundance: -
v_gene: TRBV6-5

CDR3aa: CASSLLGPSYEQYF
CDR3nt: TGTGCCAGCAGTTTATTGGGCCCTTCCTACGAGCAGTACTTC
j_gene: TRBJ2-7
d_gene: -
abundance: -
v_gene: TRBV27

CDR3aa: CASSLPLVSYEQYF
CDR3nt: TGTGCCAGCAGTCTACCCCTCGTCTCCTACGAGCAGTACTTC
j_gene: TRBJ2-7
d_gene: -
abundance: -
v_gene: TRBV28

CDR3aa: CASSSQTGGYGYTF
CDR3nt: TGTGCCAGCAGCTCTCAGACAGGGGGATATGGCTACACCTTC
j_gene: TRBJ1-2
d_gene: TRBD1
abundance: -
v_gene: TRBV7-2

CDR3aa: CASSVGDGQPQHF
CDR3nt: TGTGCCAGCAGCGTAGGTGACGGGCAGCCCCAGCATTTT
j_gene: TRBJ1-5
d_gene: -
abundance: few
v_gene: TRBV9

CDR3aa: CASSPAYEQYF
CDR3nt: TGTGCCAGCAGCCCCGCCTACGAGCAGTACTTC
j_gene: TRBJ2-7
d_gene: -
abundance: -
v_gene: TRBV7-3

CDR3aa: CASSKGTSGDNEQFF
CDR3nt: TGTGCCAGCAGCAAAGGGACTAGCGGGGACAATGAGCAGTTCTTC
j_gene: TRBJ2-1
d_gene: TRBD2
abundance: -
v_gene: TRBV4-2

CDR3aa: CASSPQGTANEKLFF
CDR3nt: TGTGCCAGCAGCCCGCAGGGGACGGCTAATGAAAAACTGTTTTTT
j_gene: TRBJ1-4
d_gene: -
abundance: -
v_gene: TRBV9

CDR3aa: CASSSRDYFGEQFF
CDR3nt: TGTGCCAGCAGCTCCCGGGACTATTTTGGTGAGCAGTTCTTC
j_gene: TRBJ2-1
d_gene: TRBD2
abundance: once
v_gene: TRBV7-2

CDR3aa: CASRLEPGGSYEQYF
CDR3nt: TGTGCCAGTCGCCTTGAACCCGGCGGGAGCTACGAGCAGTACTTC
j_gene: TRBJ2-7
d_gene: TRBD2
abundance: -
v_gene: TRBV19

CDR3aa: CAISKQGADTEAFF
CDR3nt: TGTGCCATCAGTAAACAGGGGGCTGACACTGAAGCTTTCTTT
j_gene: TRBJ1-1
d_gene: TRBD1
abundance: once
v_gene: TRBV10-3

CDR3aa: CSVGLGGGTTYEQYF
CDR3nt: TGCAGCGTTGGGTTGGGGGGGGGCACCACCTACGAGCAGTACTTC
j_gene: TRBJ2-7
d_gene: -
abundance: -
v_gene: TRBV29-1

CDR3aa: CSVVRLVEQFF
CDR3nt: TGCAGCGTTGTCCGCTTAGTGGAGCAGTTCTTC
j_gene: TRBJ2-1
d_gene: -
abundance: once
v_gene: TRBV29-1

CDR3aa: CASSLGQLTYEQYF
CDR3nt: TGTGCCAGCAGCTTAGGACAGCTCACCTACGAGCAGTACTTC
j_gene: TRBJ2-7
d_gene: -
abundance: -
v_gene: TRBV7-2

CDR3aa: CASSSDPGGNSPLHF
CDR3nt: TGTGCCAGCAGTTCCGACCCTGGGGGGAATTCACCCCTCCACTTT
j_gene: TRBJ1-6
d_gene: -
abundance: -
v_gene: TRBV27

CDR3aa: CASSLAGGSGPRPQAQYF
CDR3nt: TGCGCCAGCAGCTTGGCTGGCGGGAGTGGCCCCCGGCCCCAGGCCCAGTACTTC
j_gene: TRBJ2-5
d_gene: TRBD2
abundance: -
v_gene: TRBV5-1

CDR3aa: CASRDSSHEKLFF
CDR3nt: TGTGCCAGTAGGGACAGTAGCCATGAAAAACTGTTTTTT
j_gene: TRBJ1-4
d_gene: -
abundance: -
v_gene: TRBV19

CDR3aa: CASSLAQGGSSGNTIYF
CDR3nt: TGCGCCAGCAGCTTGGCCCAGGGCGGGAGCTCTGGAAACACCATATATTTT
j_gene: TRBJ1-3
d_gene: -
abundance: -
v_gene: TRBV5-1

CDR3aa: CASLGQDGYTF
CDR3nt: TGTGCCAGCCTGGGACAGGATGGCTACACCTTC
j_gene: TRBJ1-2
d_gene: TRBD1
abundance: -
v_gene: TRBV2

CDR3aa: CASSLYPSLTDTQYF
CDR3nt: TGTGCCAGCAGCTTATACCCATCACTCACAGATACGCAGTATTTT
j_gene: TRBJ2-3
d_gene: -
abundance: once
v_gene: TRBV7-6

CDR3aa: CASSADFSYEQYF
CDR3nt: TGTGCTAGTTCGGCAGACTTCTCCTACGAGCAGTACTTC
j_gene: TRBJ2-7
d_gene: -
abundance: once
v_gene: TRBV12-5

CDR3aa: CASSLEQNSGANVLTF
CDR3nt: TGTGCCAGCAGCTTGGAACAGAACTCTGGGGCCAACGTCCTGACTTTC
j_gene: TRBJ2-6
d_gene: -
abundance: -
v_gene: TRBV5-4

CDR3aa: CASSLQVTYYGYTF
CDR3nt: TGTGCCAGCAGCTTACAGGTCACTTACTATGGCTACACCTTC
j_gene: TRBJ1-2
d_gene: -
abundance: -
v_gene: TRBV7-2

CDR3aa: CASRGLEPDTQYF
CDR3nt: TGTGCCAGCAGAGGTCTAGAGCCAGATACGCAGTATTTT
j_gene: TRBJ2-3
d_gene: -
abundance: -
v_gene: TRBV27

CDR3aa: CASSAGLSVSTDTQYF
CDR3nt: TGTGCCAGCAGCGCGGGACTTTCGGTTAGCACAGATACGCAGTATTTT
j_gene: TRBJ2-3
d_gene: -
abundance: -
v_gene: TRBV7-3

CDR3aa: CASSYSFSQETQYF
CDR3nt: TGTGCCAGCAGTTACTCTTTTTCACAAGAGACCCAGTACTTC
j_gene: TRBJ2-5
d_gene: -
abundance: few
v_gene: TRBV6-5

CDR3aa: CASSPWDRLTNEKLFF
CDR3nt: TGCGCCAGCAGCCCCTGGGACAGACTCACTAATGAAAAACTGTTTTTT
j_gene: TRBJ1-4
d_gene: TRBD1
abundance: -
v_gene: TRBV4-1

CDR3aa: CATDGGRSSKRTYNEQFF
CDR3nt: TGTGCCACCGACGGTGGGAGAAGCTCTAAGAGGACCTACAATGAGCAGTTCTTC
j_gene: TRBJ2-1
d_gene: -
abundance: -
v_gene: TRBV25-1

CDR3aa: CASSSDRLIIYSPLHF
CDR3nt: TGTGCCAGCAGCTCCGACAGATTAATTATTTATTCACCCCTCCACTTT
j_gene: TRBJ1-6
d_gene: -
abundance: -
v_gene: TRBV5-5

CDR3aa: CASSLGQRNTEAFF
CDR3nt: TGTGCCAGCAGTTTGGGACAGAGGAACACTGAAGCTTTCTTT
j_gene: TRBJ1-1
d_gene: TRBD1
abundance: few
v_gene: TRBV2

CDR3aa: CASSYTSGTADTQYF
CDR3nt: TGTGCCAGCTCTTATACTAGCGGGACGGCAGATACGCAGTATTTT
j_gene: TRBJ2-3
d_gene: TRBD2
abundance: -
v_gene: TRBV27

CDR3aa: CASSLWQMQTQYF
CDR3nt: TGCGCCAGCAGCTTGTGGCAGATGCAGACCCAGTACTTC
j_gene: TRBJ2-5
d_gene: -
abundance: -
v_gene: TRBV5-1

CDR3aa: CASNRQGTLNTEAFF
CDR3nt: TGTGCCAGCAATCGGCAGGGGACCTTGAACACTGAAGCTTTCTTT
j_gene: TRBJ1-1
d_gene: -
abundance: -
v_gene: TRBV5-8

CDR3aa: CASREPGGGLREQYF
CDR3nt: TGTGCCAGTAGGGAACCAGGGGGCGGATTACGCGAGCAGTACTTC
j_gene: TRBJ2-7
d_gene: TRBD1
abundance: -
v_gene: TRBV19

CDR3aa: CASSFGGNYGYTF
CDR3nt: TGTGCCAGCAGTTTCGGGGGGAACTATGGCTACACCTTC
j_gene: TRBJ1-2
d_gene: -
abundance: -
v_gene: TRBV27

CDR3aa: CASSEEGREKLFF
CDR3nt: TGTGCCAGCAGTGAAGAGGGGAGGGAAAAACTGTTTTTT
j_gene: TRBJ1-4
d_gene: -
abundance: few
v_gene: TRBV2

CDR3aa: CASSDRPGTGNYSYEQYF
CDR3nt: TGTGCCAGCAGTGATCGTCCCGGGACAGGGAACTACTCCTACGAGCAGTACTTC
j_gene: TRBJ2-7
d_gene: TRBD1
abundance: -
v_gene: TRBV25-1

CDR3aa: CASSFLRRGYTF
CDR3nt: TGTGCCAGCAGCTTCTTGAGGCGGGGCTACACCTTC
j_gene: TRBJ1-2
d_gene: -
abundance: -
v_gene: TRBV12-1

CDR3aa: CASEKTPSNQPQHF
CDR3nt: TGCGCCAGCGAGAAGACACCGAGCAATCAGCCCCAGCATTTT
j_gene: TRBJ1-5
d_gene: -
abundance: -
v_gene: TRBV23-1

CDR3aa: CASSFPTGDYGYTF
CDR3nt: TGTGCCAGCAGCTTCCCGACAGGGGACTATGGCTACACCTTC
j_gene: TRBJ1-2
d_gene: TRBD1
abundance: -
v_gene: TRBV7-9

CDR3aa: CASSLSPGGIETQYF
CDR3nt: TGTGCCAGCAGCTTATCTCCAGGGGGCATAGAGACCCAGTACTTC
j_gene: TRBJ2-5
d_gene: TRBD1
abundance: -
v_gene: TRBV7-6

CDR3aa: CASSLAGDPQETQYF
CDR3nt: TGTGCCAGCAGCTTAGCAGGAGACCCTCAAGAGACCCAGTACTTC
j_gene: TRBJ2-5
d_gene: -
abundance: -
v_gene: TRBV7-9

CDR3aa: CASSALAGGGYNEQFF
CDR3nt: TGTGCCAGCAGCGCGCTAGCGGGAGGGGGCTACAATGAGCAGTTCTTC
j_gene: TRBJ2-1
d_gene: TRBD2
abundance: -
v_gene: TRBV9

CDR3aa: CATSSQGAVNNYGYTF
CDR3nt: TGTGCCACCAGCAGCCAGGGGGCGGTCAATAATTATGGCTACACCTTC
j_gene: TRBJ1-2
d_gene: TRBD1
abundance: -
v_gene: TRBV15

CDR3aa: CASSPAAEETQYF
CDR3nt: TGTGCCAGCTCACCAGCGGCGGAAGAGACCCAGTACTTC
j_gene: TRBJ2-5
d_gene: -
abundance: -
v_gene: TRBV18

CDR3aa: CASSFWGLAGDEQFF
CDR3nt: TGTGCCAGCAGCTTTTGGGGACTAGCGGGAGATGAGCAGTTCTTC
j_gene: TRBJ2-1
d_gene: TRBD2
abundance: -
v_gene: TRBV7-9

CDR3aa: CASRGGTGGIYEQYF
CDR3nt: TGTGCCAGCAGGGGAGGGACAGGGGGCATTTACGAGCAGTACTTC
j_gene: TRBJ2-7
d_gene: TRBD1
abundance: -
v_gene: TRBV27